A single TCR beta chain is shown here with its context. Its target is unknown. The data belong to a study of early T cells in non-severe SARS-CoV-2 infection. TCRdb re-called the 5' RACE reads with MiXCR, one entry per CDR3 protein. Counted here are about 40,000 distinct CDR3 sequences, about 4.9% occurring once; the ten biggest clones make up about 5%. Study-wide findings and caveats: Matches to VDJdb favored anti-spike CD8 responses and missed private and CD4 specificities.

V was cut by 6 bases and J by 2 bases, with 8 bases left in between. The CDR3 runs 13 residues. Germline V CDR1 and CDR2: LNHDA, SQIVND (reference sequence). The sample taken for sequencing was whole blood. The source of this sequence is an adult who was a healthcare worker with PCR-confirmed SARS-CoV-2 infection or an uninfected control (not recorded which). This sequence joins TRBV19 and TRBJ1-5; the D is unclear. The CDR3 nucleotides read TGTGCCAGTAGGGGAGAGGGCAATCAGCCCCAGCATTTT. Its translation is CASRGEGNQPQHF. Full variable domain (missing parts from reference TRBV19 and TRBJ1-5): DGGITQSPKYLFRKEGQNVTLSCEQNLNHDAMYWYRQDPGQGLRLIYYSQIVNDFQKGDIAEGYSVSREKKESFPLTVTSAQKNPTAFYLCASRGEGNQPQHFGDGTRLSIL.